This T cell receptor beta chain is drawn from a study of T cell responses to AZD1222 COVID-19 vaccine. Broader study findings: Nearly half of spike-specific TCRs reportedly go after variant regions that carry no mutations. At baseline, just six or seven AZD1222 recipients tested seropositive.

Assay: immunoSEQ multiplex PCR; the TCRdb copy retains only in-frame clones and omits some. The table includes about 110,000 clones, more than 85% detected once. Trimming took 4 bases from V and 0 from J; bases not matched to a gene: 6. The CDR3 spans 16 residues. Germline V gene lookup returns CDR1 SGDLS and CDR2 YYNGEE. With regard to this clone: What it recognizes is unknown.

The source material was peripheral blood, sampled on day 0 of AZD1222 vaccination. The V call is TRBV9, the J call TRBJ2-1; 8 bases fit TRBD1. The origin of this receptor is an adult in good health. The CDR3 coding sequence is TGTGCCAGCAGCCCACGGACAGGGCGCTCCTACAATGAGCAGTTCTTC. It translates to CASSPRTGRSYNEQFF.